Presented here are 17 T cell receptor beta chains from one specimen sequenced in a study of blood T cell repertoires in COVID-19. Assay used: immunoSEQ multiplex PCR; TCRdb lists only in-frame clones, some missing. The sample consists of 130,000 to 150,000 clones, around 80% of them appearing once. Sample: peripheral blood. These receptors all stem from a man older than 75 with acute or convalescent COVID-19.

The V call is TRBV19, the J call TRBJ2-7, with D perhaps TRBD1 (6 bases). Germline V lookup: CDR1 LNHDA, CDR2 SQIVND (reference sequence). CDR3 length equals 14 residues. Trimming pared 4 bases from V and 3 bases from J, leaving 13 bases between. CDR3 DNA: TGTGCCAGTAGTACCCAGGGGACGGACTACGAGCAGTACTTC. Amino acid sequence: CASSTQGTDYEQYF. Complete variable domain (other parts from reference TRBV19 and TRBJ2-7): DGGITQSPKYLFRKEGQNVTLSCEQNLNHDAMYWYRQDPGQGLRLIYYSQIVNDFQKGDIAEGYSVSREKKESFPLTVTSAQKNPTAFYLCASSTQGTDYEQYFGPGTRLTVT.

In this sample, this clone turned up a few times. The V call is TRBV4-3, the J call TRBJ2-7; D gene unclear. V was pared by 0 bases and J by 1 base, with 10 bases between. This CDR3 has 15 amino acids. CDR1 and CDR2 from the germline V gene are LGHNA and YSLEER. CDR3 DNA: TGCGCCAGCAGCCAAGATTTGACCGGGTCCTACGAGCAGTACTTC. It specifies CASSQDLTGSYEQYF.

This chain connects TRBV7-8 to TRBJ2-4, with 9 nucleotides matching TRBD2. Trimming removed 1 base from V and 1 base from J; junction bases left unmatched: 2. The CDR3 contains 16 residues. Germline-derived CDR1 and CDR2 are SGHVS and FQNEAQ. The DNA for the CDR3 is TGTGCCAGCAGCTTAGGGAGCGGGGGGGCCAAAAACATTCAGTACTTC. Translated, it gives CASSLGSGGAKNIQYF.

V and J are TRBV2 and TRBJ2-5; 11 bases fit TRBD1. CDR1 is SNHLY and CDR2 is FYNNEI in the germline V gene. This CDR3 is built from 17 residues. V lost 4 bases, J lost 0 bases, and 7 bases stayed unmatched. The CDR3 region is CASSGGQGEGYQETQYF. CDR3 in DNA: TGTGCCAGCAGTGGGGGACAGGGGGAAGGATACCAAGAGACCCAGTACTTC.

This clone was seen once. This chain uses TRBV6-5 with TRBJ1-6, with a possible D match to TRBD1 (6 bases). This CDR3 comprises 15 residues. Trimming removed 0 bases at V and 7 bases at J, with 10 bases between. Germline V gene sequence: CDR1 MNHEY, CDR2 SVGAGI. This chain's CDR3 is CASSYSIQGNSPLHF. Written as DNA, the CDR3 is TGTGCCAGCAGTTACTCGATACAGGGAAATTCACCCCTCCACTTT.

The genes are TRBV19 and TRBJ1-1, with 7 bases aligning to TRBD1. This CDR3 comprises 18 residues. The V and J ends lost 5 bases and 2 bases, in that order; junction bases with no gene match: 17. The germline gives CDR1 LNHDA, CDR2 SQIVND (reference sequence). The CDR3 protein is CASSVLPAGGVSNTEAFF. In nucleotides, the CDR3 is TGTGCCAGTAGTGTGCTGCCTGCAGGGGGAGTTAGCAACACTGAAGCTTTCTTT.

The chain uses TRBV18 and TRBJ1-2; D unresolved. Trimming stripped 0 bases from V and 4 bases from J, with 12 bases between. CDR3 length equals 15 residues. In germline, CDR1 is KGHSH, CDR2 LQKENI. CDR3 coding DNA: TGTGCCAGCTCACCACCGGGCCGAACAATCTATGGCTACACCTTC. This translates into CASSPPGRTIYGYTF.

This chain connects TRBV24-1 to TRBJ2-3; 10 nucleotides line up with TRBD1. Germline-derived CDR1 and CDR2 are KGHDR and SFDVKD. This CDR3 contains 17 residues. The J segment lost 3 bases and the V segment lost 3 bases, leaving 8 bases of the junction unmatched. The CDR3 DNA reads as TGTGCCACCAGTGATACACCCGGGACAGGGGAAACAGATACGCAGTATTTT. It yields the protein CATSDTPGTGETDTQYF.

In DNA, the CDR3 is TGCGCCAGCGCCCGCGAGACAGGGACCGCTAACTATGGCTACACCTTC. Amino acids: CASARETGTANYGYTF. This chain links TRBV5-1 with TRBJ1-2; 7 bases agree with TRBD1. The CDR3 loop spans 16 amino acids. CDR1 SGHRS and CDR2 YFSETQ come from the germline V gene. After removal of 7 bases from V and 0 bases from J, the junction contained 12 bases not matched to a gene.

This clone has more than one count but fewer than ten. The V gene is TRBV6-2 or TRBV6-3, the J gene TRBJ1-5, with 10 nucleotides matching TRBD1. This CDR3 region has 14 residues. V shed 5 bases and J 7 bases; nucleotides not matched to a gene: 5. Germline CDR1 MNHEY, CDR2 SVGEGT. The CDR3 reads CASSGQGVRQPQHF. Written as DNA, the CDR3 is TGTGCCAGCAGTGGACAGGGGGTACGGCAGCCCCAGCATTTT.

V usage is TRBV6-6 and J usage is TRBJ2-3, with D possibly being TRBD1 (6 bases). Trimming cost V 6 bases and J 4 bases, with 8 bases left between them. The CDR3 totals 12 residues. Germline V gene lookup returns CDR1 MNHNY and CDR2 SVGAGI (reference sequence). Written as DNA, the CDR3 is TGTGCCAGCAGCCAGGGGTCAGATACGCAGTATTTT. Translating gives CASSQGSDTQYF.

The chain joins TRBV2 to TRBJ1-4; TRBD1 might be the D (5 bases). V shed 7 bases and J shed 4 bases, with 16 bases lying between them. CDR1 SNHLY and CDR2 FYNNEI come from the germline V gene. The CDR3 runs to 15 residues. The CDR3 loop is CASTPMRGSNEKLFF. The CDR3 bases are TGTGCCAGCACCCCGATGCGGGGGAGTAATGAAAAACTGTTTTTT.

J is TRBJ2-5 and V is TRBV5-1; D may be TRBD1 (5 bases). Germline CDR1 and CDR2: SGHRS and YFSETQ. The V gene lost 0 bases and the J gene lost 2 bases, with 5 bases spanning the gap. The CDR3 has 13 residues. The CDR3 coding sequence is TGCGCCAGCAGCTTGGGACAGCAAGAGACCCAGTACTTC. It encodes CASSLGQQETQYF. The whole variable domain, remainder taken from reference TRBV5-1 and TRBJ2-5, is KAGVTQTPRYLIKTRGQQVTLSCSPISGHRSVSWYQQTPGQGLQFLFEYFSETQRNKGNFPGRFSGRQFSNSRSEMNVSTLELGDSALYLCASSLGQQETQYFGPGTRLLVL.

The rearrangement joins TRBV7-7 to TRBJ2-2; possible D gene TRBD2, 6 bases. CDR3 length equals 15 residues. Germline V CDR1 and CDR2: SSHAT, FNYEAQ (reference sequence). Trimming took 6 bases from V and 4 from J, leaving 15 bases between them. The CDR3 nucleotides are TGTGCCAGCAGTATTCGGTCGGGGGTCACCGGGGAGCTGTTTTTT. Its protein is CASSIRSGVTGELFF. Together with reference TRBV7-7 and TRBJ2-2, the CDR3 gives the full variable domain: GAGVSQSPRYKVTKRGQDVTLRCDPISSHATLYWYQQALGQGPEFLTYFNYEAQPDKSGLPSDRFSAERPEGSISTLTIQRTEQRDSAMYRCASSIRSGVTGELFFGEGSRLTVL.

This clone appeared a few times. The chain employs TRBV4-2 and TRBJ2-7; D perhaps matches TRBD1 (6 bases). Germline V CDR1 and CDR2: LGHNA, YNFKEQ. Trimming removed 4 bases at V and 1 base at J, with 11 bases between. This CDR3 contains 14 residues. The CDR3 is CASSPLQGSYEQYF. The CDR3 DNA sequence: TGTGCCAGCAGCCCCCTACAGGGATCCTACGAGCAGTACTTC.

This sequence joins TRBV6-2 or TRBV6-3 and TRBJ1-5; 7 bases are a match to TRBD1. Unmatched junction bases numbered 4, after V lost 4 bases and J lost 4 bases. CDR3 size: 14 residues. Germline V gene data show CDR1 as MNHEY and CDR2 as SVGEGT. The CDR3 DNA reads as TGTGCCAGCAGTTTTTACAGGGGAAATCAGCCCCAGCATTTT. Translated, it gives CASSFYRGNQPQHF.

The gene calls are TRBV5-4 and TRBJ2-1; 8 nucleotides align to TRBD1. Germline-derived CDR1 and CDR2 are SGHNT and YYREEE (reference sequence). The CDR3 is made up of 15 amino acids. V lost 4 bases and J lost 4; bases outside the gene matches: 7. CDR3 loop: CASSASTGEYNEQFF. CDR3 DNA: TGTGCCAGCAGCGCCTCGACAGGGGAGTACAATGAGCAGTTCTTC.